The source of this T cell receptor beta chain is a study of T cell responses to AZD1222 COVID-19 vaccine. Notes on the study in general: Within unmutated variant regions lay the reported targets of nearly half of spike-specific TCRs.

In the case of this clone: Its specificity is unknown.

Per germline, CDR1 LGHDT and CDR2 YNNKEL (reference sequence). The CDR3 spans 14 residues. After removal of 1 base from V and 9 bases from J, the junction contained 5 bases not matched to a gene. TCRdb keeps only in-frame clones here, not all; method: immunoSEQ multiplex PCR. The repertoire holds more than 30,000 clones, with approximately 90% as singletons. The source material was peripheral blood, sampled 28 days after the second AZD1222 dose. The V gene is TRBV3-1 (or the pseudogene TRBV3-2), the J gene TRBJ2-5; 10 nucleotides agree with TRBD2. The clonotype comes from an adult who received the AZD1222 COVID-19 vaccine. The CDR3 sequence is CASSQGLAGVSQYF. The DNA of the CDR3 is TGTGCCAGCAGCCAAGGGCTAGCGGGGGTTTCCCAGTACTTC.